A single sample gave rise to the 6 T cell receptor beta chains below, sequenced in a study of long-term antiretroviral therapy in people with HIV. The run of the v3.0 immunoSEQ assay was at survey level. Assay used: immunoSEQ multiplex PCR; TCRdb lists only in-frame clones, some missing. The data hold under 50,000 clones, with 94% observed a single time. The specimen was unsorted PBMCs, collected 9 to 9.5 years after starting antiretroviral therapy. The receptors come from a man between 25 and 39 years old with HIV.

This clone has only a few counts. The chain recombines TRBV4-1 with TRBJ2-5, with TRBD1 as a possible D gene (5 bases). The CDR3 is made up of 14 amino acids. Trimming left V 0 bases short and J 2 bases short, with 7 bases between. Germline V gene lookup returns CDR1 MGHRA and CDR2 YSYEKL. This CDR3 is CASSQEHRQETQYF. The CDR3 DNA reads TGCGCCAGCAGCCAAGAACACAGGCAAGAGACCCAGTACTTC.

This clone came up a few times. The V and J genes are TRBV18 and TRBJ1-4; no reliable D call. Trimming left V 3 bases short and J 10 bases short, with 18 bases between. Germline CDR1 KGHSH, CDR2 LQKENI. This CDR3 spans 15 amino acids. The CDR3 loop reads CASSPNPSGFGKLFF. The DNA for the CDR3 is TGTGCCAGCTCACCTAACCCGTCCGGGTTCGGAAAACTGTTTTTT. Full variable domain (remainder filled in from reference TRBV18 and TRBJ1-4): NAGVMQNPRHLVRRRGQEARLRCSPMKGHSHVYWYRQLPEEGLKFMVYLQKENIIDESGMPKERFSAEFPKEGPSILRIQQVVRGDSAAYFCASSPNPSGFGKLFFGSGTQLSVL.

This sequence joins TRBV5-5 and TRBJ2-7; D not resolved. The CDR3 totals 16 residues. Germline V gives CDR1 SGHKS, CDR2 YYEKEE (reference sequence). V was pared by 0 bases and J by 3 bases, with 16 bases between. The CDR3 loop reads CASSLGASPKGYEQYV. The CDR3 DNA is TGTGCCAGCAGCTTGGGAGCCAGTCCCAAGGGCTACGAGCAGTACGTC.

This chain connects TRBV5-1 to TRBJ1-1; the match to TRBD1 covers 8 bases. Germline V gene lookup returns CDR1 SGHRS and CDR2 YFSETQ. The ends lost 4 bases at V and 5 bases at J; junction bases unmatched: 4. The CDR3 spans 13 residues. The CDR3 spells CASSGGQGTEAFF. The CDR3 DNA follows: TGCGCCAGCAGCGGAGGACAGGGAACTGAAGCTTTCTTT. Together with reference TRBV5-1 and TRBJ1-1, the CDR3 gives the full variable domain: KAGVTQTPRYLIKTRGQQVTLSCSPISGHRSVSWYQQTPGQGLQFLFEYFSETQRNKGNFPGRFSGRQFSNSRSEMNVSTLELGDSALYLCASSGGQGTEAFFGQGTRLTVV.

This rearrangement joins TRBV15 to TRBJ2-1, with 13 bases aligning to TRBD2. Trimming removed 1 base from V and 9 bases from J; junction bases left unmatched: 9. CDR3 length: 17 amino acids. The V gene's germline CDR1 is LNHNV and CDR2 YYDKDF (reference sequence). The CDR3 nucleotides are TGTGCCACCAGCAGAGGTCATAGGACTAGCGGGGGAGGTGAGCAGTTCTTC. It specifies CATSRGHRTSGGGEQFF.

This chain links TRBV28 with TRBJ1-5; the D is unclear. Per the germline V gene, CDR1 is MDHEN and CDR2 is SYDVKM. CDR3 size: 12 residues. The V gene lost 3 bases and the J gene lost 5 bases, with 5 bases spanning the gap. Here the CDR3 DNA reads TGTGCCAGCAGTTTTCCCCATCAGCCCCAGCATTTT. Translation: CASSFPHQPQHF.